Listed here are 17 T cell receptor beta chains from one sample, sequenced in a study of shared clonotypes between healthy human individuals. Sequencing was performed with immunoSEQ multiplex PCR; in TCRdb, only in-frame clones are kept and a portion is missing. The table lists approximately 700,000 clones, 73% of them singletons. Specimen: memory CD4+ T cells sorted from blood. Subset here: CD45RA-negative fraction. The receptors were sampled from a woman in her thirties in good health.

The gene calls are TRBV9 and TRBJ1-3, with 10 bases that match TRBD1. Germline loops: CDR1 SGDLS, CDR2 YYNGEE. Losses at the gene ends were 0 bases for V and 5 bases for J; bases not matched to a gene: 5. The CDR3 has 16 amino acids. CDR3 nucleotide sequence: TGTGCCAGCAGCGTAGGTTGGGGACAGGGGAGAAACACCATATATTTT. Protein: CASSVGWGQGRNTIYF.

J is TRBJ2-3 and V is TRBV10-3; D ambiguous. This CDR3 is 12 amino acids long. Looked up from germline, CDR1 is ENHRY and CDR2 is SYGVKD. Trimming stripped 10 bases from V and 8 bases from J, with 16 bases between. The CDR3 loop is CATARRDGTQYF. The CDR3 region has the DNA TGTGCCACCGCGCGGCGCGATGGTACGCAGTATTTT.

This chain joins TRBV5-8 and TRBJ1-5; no reliable D call. The germline V and J ends were trimmed by 2 bases and 0 bases, with 15 bases remaining between them. Germline values: CDR1 SGHTS, CDR2 YDEGEE. The CDR3 spans 17 residues. The CDR3 DNA reads TGTGCCAGCAGCTTCGTTTTCGAGACATATAGCAATCAGCCCCAGCATTTT. Translating it yields CASSFVFETYSNQPQHF.

This chain uses TRBV7-2 with TRBJ2-5; the match to TRBD2 covers 8 bases. J lost 4 bases, V lost 1 base, and 5 bases had no gene match. The CDR3 loop spans 15 amino acids. Per the germline V gene, CDR1 is SGHTA and CDR2 is FQGNSA. The CDR3, as DNA: TGTGCCAGCAGCTTAGTATCGGGGGGGAGAGAGACCCAGTACTTC. Translation: CASSLVSGGRETQYF.

Only one count was recorded for this clone. The rearrangement links TRBV7-8 to TRBJ1-5; D gene unclear. Germline V gene sequence: CDR1 SGHVS, CDR2 FQNEAQ. The CDR3 runs to 13 residues. Trimming removed 0 bases at V and 4 bases at J, with 4 bases between. CDR3 DNA: TGTGCCAGCAGCTTAGCACCGAATCAGCCCCAGCATTTT. It yields the protein CASSLAPNQPQHF.

The V gene is TRBV7-2, the J gene TRBJ1-2; tentatively, D is TRBD1 (5 bases). The CDR3 is made up of 13 amino acids. V was cut by 4 bases and J by 4 bases, with 10 bases left in between. Germline CDR1 and CDR2: SGHTA and FQGNSA. This CDR3 reads CASSSSGSYGYTF. CDR3 nucleotides: TGTGCCAGCAGCTCCTCAGGGAGCTATGGCTACACCTTC.

The rearrangement links TRBV6-5 to TRBJ2-1, with 9 bases fitting TRBD1. CDR1 and CDR2 (germline): MNHEY, SVGAGI. Losses at the gene ends were 5 bases for V and 6 bases for J; bases not matched to a gene: 8. This CDR3 has 15 amino acids. The CDR3 sequence is CASSKWDRAGNEQFF. In nucleotides, the CDR3 is TGTGCCAGCAGTAAGTGGGACAGGGCCGGCAATGAGCAGTTCTTC.

This sequence joins TRBV5-1 and TRBJ2-7; D possibly corresponds to TRBD2 (6 bases). Germline V gene sequence: CDR1 SGHRS, CDR2 YFSETQ. There are 15 residues in the CDR3. V was pared by 0 bases and J by 6 bases, with 16 bases between. Here the CDR3 DNA reads TGCGCCAGCAGCTTGGGGCTAGCGCCCCTCCTCGAGCAGTACTTC. It translates to CASSLGLAPLLEQYF.

This clone was detected only once. This rearrangement joins TRBV19 to TRBJ2-1, with TRBD2 as a possible D gene (6 bases). V was shortened by 5 bases and J by 1 base, with 18 bases between the two germline ends. CDR3 length: 17 amino acids. CDR1 LNHDA and CDR2 SQIVND come from the germline V gene (reference sequence). CDR3 bases: TGTGCCAGTAGTGATCAAGGTGCAGGGAGGTCCTACAATGAGCAGTTCTTC. This gives the protein CASSDQGAGRSYNEQFF.

This clone appeared many times. V is TRBV5-1 and J is TRBJ2-3, with 10 positions matching TRBD2. The V gene's germline CDR1 is SGHRS and CDR2 YFSETQ. Trimming removed 3 bases from V and 3 bases from J; junction bases left unmatched: 7. CDR3 length: 16 residues. As DNA, the CDR3 is TGCGCCAGCAGCTCTGGACTAGCGGTTATGACAGATACGCAGTATTTT. This codes for CASSSGLAVMTDTQYF.

This chain joins TRBV18 and TRBJ2-3; D might be TRBD2 (5 bases). The CDR3 loop spans 15 amino acids. Per the germline V gene, CDR1 is KGHSH and CDR2 is LQKENI. The V and J ends lost 2 bases and 6 bases respectively, with 15 bases between them. The CDR3 reads CASSPSLDVSDTQYF. The CDR3 bases are TGTGCCAGCTCACCATCACTAGATGTCTCCGATACGCAGTATTTT.

V is TRBV21-1 and J is TRBJ2-7; TRBD1, as called in the table, went unchecked against the DNA. TRBV21-1 is classified as a pseudogene. The CDR3 covers 14 residues. The CDR3 sequence: CSAIVGTGGDEQYF. In DNA, the CDR3 is TGTAGTGCAATAGTTGGGACAGGGGGAGACGAGCAGTACTTC.

V is TRBV7-2 and J is TRBJ2-3; D not certain. The CDR3 loop spans 13 amino acids. The V gene's germline CDR1 is SGHTA and CDR2 FQGNSA. V lost 1 base, J lost 7 bases, and 9 bases lay in between. The CDR3 is CASSLDMENTQYF. The CDR3 nucleotides read TGTGCCAGCAGCTTAGATATGGAGAATACGCAGTATTTT.

Only one count was recorded for this clone. The chain links TRBV5-4 to TRBJ2-7, with 10 positions matching TRBD1. Trimming took 5 bases from V and 4 from J; bases not matched to a gene: 6. The CDR3 covers 14 residues. The V gene's germline CDR1 is SGHNT and CDR2 YYREEE (reference sequence). The CDR3 DNA reads as TGTGCCAGCAGTTCCGGGACAGGGGTTTACGAGCAGTACTTC. Residues: CASSSGTGVYEQYF. The complete variable domain, with remaining parts taken from reference TRBV5-4 and TRBJ2-7, reads ETGVTQSPTHLIKTRGQQVTLRCSSQSGHNTVSWYQQALGQGPQFIFQYYREEENGRGNFPPRFSGLQFPNYSSELNVNALELDDSALYLCASSSGTGVYEQYFGPGTRLTVT.

A single count supports this clone. This chain connects TRBV7-9 to TRBJ2-5; a possible D gene is TRBD2 (5 bases). The DNA end is more similar to TRBJ2-7, so the J call may be wrong. CDR3 length: 14 residues. Germline lookup yields CDR1 SEHNR and CDR2 FQNEAQ (reference sequence). CDR3 nucleotide sequence: TGTGCCAGCAGCGAGGCCCGGGGATCCTACGAGCAGTACTTC. This codes for CASSEARGSYEQYF.

This chain uses TRBV5-4 with TRBJ1-3; D call uncertain. Germline assignment: CDR1 SGHNT and CDR2 YYREEE (reference sequence). This CDR3 has 14 residues. Between the trimmed V and J ends, which lost 0 bases and 5 bases, there was a span of 9 bases. In DNA form, the CDR3 reads TGTGCCAGCAGCTTGGATCTTGTCCGAAACACCATATATTTT. As protein: CASSLDLVRNTIYF.

In this sample, this clone turned up a few times. The J gene is TRBJ1-2, the V gene TRBV6-4; D is uncertain. Per germline, CDR1 MRHNA and CDR2 SNTAGT. There are 13 residues in the CDR3. V shed 9 bases and J shed 6 bases, with 17 bases lying between them. In DNA form, the CDR3 reads TGTGCCAGATTCCTATGGCGGGAAGATGGCTACACCTTC. It is translated as CARFLWREDGYTF.